These T cell receptor beta chains were read from a single sample in a study of T cell repertoires in cytomegalovirus infection. TCRdb ran MiXCR on the reads and lists one entry per CDR3 protein. The sample records some 920,000 distinct CDR3 sequences, 30% to 40% being singletons. These receptors have no identified antigens. The input for sequencing was cultured CD8+ T cells from PBMCs, taken from culture after CMV antigen stimulation. The receptor set was obtained from a human donor in good health (CMV status not recorded). Some clones in this sample may be carry-over from other donors' samples. Both conserved end residues are part of each CDR3. The order of the fields is clone size, D gene, V gene, CDR3 length, J gene, CDR3 DNA, CDR3 protein. The D gene is left open where the match is weak. Clone size is not always given. Where it is, it says once, few, many or a class for expanded clones.

clone size: few; D gene: .; V gene: TRBV7-9; CDR3 length: 13; J gene: TRBJ2-7; CDR3 DNA: TGTGCCAGCAGCCGGGACGGCCACTACGAGCAGTACTTC; CDR3 protein: CASSRDGHYEQYF
clone size: few; D gene: TRBD1; V gene: TRBV19; CDR3 length: 16; J gene: TRBJ1-3; CDR3 DNA: TGTGCCAGTAGTACAGGGGGCGTTCTCTCTGGAAACACCATATATTTT; CDR3 protein: CASSTGGVLSGNTIYF
clone size: .; D gene: TRBD2; V gene: TRBV7-8; CDR3 length: 16; J gene: TRBJ2-5; CDR3 DNA: TGTGCCAGCAGCCCCGATGTAGCGGGGGGGCGCGAGACCCAGTACTTC; CDR3 protein: CASSPDVAGGRETQYF
clone size: once; D gene: TRBD1; V gene: TRBV9; CDR3 length: 17; J gene: TRBJ1-1; CDR3 DNA: TGTGCCAGCAGCGTTGACAGAGACGGGACAGGCCTCACTGAAGCTTTCTTT; CDR3 protein: CASSVDRDGTGLTEAFF
clone size: .; D gene: TRBD1; V gene: TRBV19; CDR3 length: 16; J gene: TRBJ1-5; CDR3 DNA: TGTGCCAGTACCGCACGCGGGGACAGGAACAATCAGCCCCAGCATTTT; CDR3 protein: CASTARGDRNNQPQHF
clone size: many; D gene: .; V gene: TRBV7-2; CDR3 length: 14; J gene: TRBJ2-1; CDR3 DNA: TGTGCCAGCAGCTGGGCGCAGGGCTACAATGAGCAGTTCTTC; CDR3 protein: CASSWAQGYNEQFF
clone size: .; D gene: .; V gene: TRBV7-2; CDR3 length: 15; J gene: TRBJ2-5; CDR3 DNA: TGTCCCGTCGGTTCTAGGGGGGGGGTTATGGAGACCCAGTACTTC; CDR3 protein: CPVGSRGGVMETQYF
clone size: .; D gene: TRBD1; V gene: TRBV27; CDR3 length: 18; J gene: TRBJ2-6; CDR3 DNA: TGTGCCAGCAGTTCGATGGACAGGGAAAGTTCCGGGGCCAACGTCCTGACTTTC; CDR3 protein: CASSSMDRESSGANVLTF
clone size: few; D gene: TRBD1; V gene: TRBV7-9; CDR3 length: 13; J gene: TRBJ1-2; CDR3 DNA: TGTGCCAGCAGCGAAACAGGGGTCTATGGCTACACCTTC; CDR3 protein: CASSETGVYGYTF
clone size: many; D gene: .; V gene: TRBV7-2; CDR3 length: 14; J gene: TRBJ2-7; CDR3 DNA: TGTGCCAGCAGCTTAGTAAGCGGAGCCTACGAGCAGTACTTC; CDR3 protein: CASSLVSGAYEQYF
clone size: .; D gene: .; V gene: TRBV7-9; CDR3 length: 15; J gene: TRBJ1-2; CDR3 DNA: TGTGCCAGCAGCCCCACGGACGGCAGGGGCGGTGGCTACACCTTC; CDR3 protein: CASSPTDGRGGGYTF
clone size: .; D gene: .; V gene: TRBV5-8; CDR3 length: 15; J gene: TRBJ1-1; CDR3 DNA: TGTGCCAGCAGCTTGACAGGGTGGGCGAACACTGAAGCTTTCTTT; CDR3 protein: CASSLTGWANTEAFF
clone size: many; D gene: .; V gene: TRBV12-3/TRBV12-4; CDR3 length: 15; J gene: TRBJ1-2; CDR3 DNA: TGTGCCAGCAGGACGGGGACCGGGAGAATGAATGGCTACACCTTC; CDR3 protein: CASRTGTGRMNGYTF
clone size: many; D gene: TRBD1; V gene: TRBV6-2/TRBV6-3; CDR3 length: 20; J gene: TRBJ2-2; CDR3 DNA: TGTGCCAGCAGTTCGTTCCGGGACAGGGACCTCCTTTGGGGGACCGGGGAGCTGTTTTTT; CDR3 protein: CASSSFRDRDLLWGTGELFF
clone size: .; D gene: .; V gene: TRBV9; CDR3 length: 14; J gene: TRBJ2-1; CDR3 DNA: TGTGCCAGCAGCGTAAGGAGGAACGGGGGCGAGCAGTTCTTC; CDR3 protein: CASSVRRNGGEQFF
clone size: .; D gene: .; V gene: TRBV7-8; CDR3 length: 15; J gene: TRBJ1-4; CDR3 DNA: TGTGCCAGCAGCTTATTCCGGGGGCCTGGTGAAAAACTGTTTTTT; CDR3 protein: CASSLFRGPGEKLFF
clone size: .; D gene: .; V gene: TRBV5-1; CDR3 length: 13; J gene: TRBJ1-2; CDR3 DNA: TGCGCCAGCAGCTTGGCGTTCGGCTATGGCTACACCTTC; CDR3 protein: CASSLAFGYGYTF
clone size: few; D gene: TRBD1; V gene: TRBV11-3; CDR3 length: 16; J gene: TRBJ2-3; CDR3 DNA: TGTGCCAGCAGCTCGAAGGACAGGGCCCTCCCAGATACGCAGTATTTT; CDR3 protein: CASSSKDRALPDTQYF
clone size: .; D gene: .; V gene: TRBV20-1; CDR3 length: 17; J gene: TRBJ2-6; CDR3 DNA: TGCAGTGCTAGGGGATGGACAGCCGACTCTGGGGCCAACGTCCTGACTTTC; CDR3 protein: CSARGWTADSGANVLTF
clone size: few; D gene: TRBD1; V gene: TRBV29-1; CDR3 length: 15; J gene: TRBJ2-2; CDR3 DNA: TGCAGCGTTGAACAGGGGGCCATGAACACCGGGGAGCTGTTTTTT; CDR3 protein: CSVEQGAMNTGELFF
clone size: many; D gene: .; V gene: TRBV19; CDR3 length: 14; J gene: TRBJ2-5; CDR3 DNA: TGTGCCAGTAGTATAGTTTGGTCGGGAGAGACCCAGTACTTC; CDR3 protein: CASSIVWSGETQYF
clone size: many; D gene: TRBD1; V gene: TRBV7-2; CDR3 length: 16; J gene: TRBJ1-2; CDR3 DNA: TGTGCCAGCAGCCTGCCCCGGACAGGTTCTAACTATGGCTACACCTTC; CDR3 protein: CASSLPRTGSNYGYTF
clone size: few; D gene: .; V gene: TRBV12-3/TRBV12-4; CDR3 length: 16; J gene: TRBJ2-3; CDR3 DNA: TGTGCCAGCAGTTTTGCATTCGACCCGGCAAGAGATACGCAGTATTTT; CDR3 protein: CASSFAFDPARDTQYF
clone size: few; D gene: .; V gene: TRBV5-1; CDR3 length: 17; J gene: TRBJ1-2; CDR3 DNA: TGCGCCAGCAGCCGAAGCCGACGAGGACTGGAGTTGATCGGCTACACCTTC; CDR3 protein: CASSRSRRGLELIGYTF
clone size: .; D gene: .; V gene: TRBV7-9; CDR3 length: 14; J gene: TRBJ1-2; CDR3 DNA: TGTGCCAGCAGCTTTGGGCCAGGAAGCTATGGCTACACCTTC; CDR3 protein: CASSFGPGSYGYTF
clone size: .; D gene: TRBD2; V gene: TRBV6-2/TRBV6-3; CDR3 length: 18; J gene: TRBJ2-2; CDR3 DNA: TGTGCCAGCAGTTCGTTCCTAGCGGGGGGGCAGTACACCGGGGAGCTGTTTTTT; CDR3 protein: CASSSFLAGGQYTGELFF
clone size: .; D gene: .; V gene: TRBV6-8; CDR3 length: 13; J gene: TRBJ2-7; CDR3 DNA: TGTGCCACGGCCCCGGGCGACACGACCGAGCAGTACTTC; CDR3 protein: CATAPGDTTEQYF
clone size: many; D gene: .; V gene: TRBV7-2; CDR3 length: 18; J gene: TRBJ1-6; CDR3 DNA: TGTGCCAGCAGCTTAACGTCGGGTCAGGGATCCTATAATTCACCCCTCCACTTT; CDR3 protein: CASSLTSGQGSYNSPLHF
clone size: .; D gene: .; V gene: TRBV20-1; CDR3 length: 14; J gene: TRBJ1-2; CDR3 DNA: TGCAGTGCTAGGCCAGGGGCCCCCCTATATGGCTACACCTTC; CDR3 protein: CSARPGAPLYGYTF
clone size: few; D gene: .; V gene: TRBV28; CDR3 length: 20; J gene: TRBJ1-4; CDR3 DNA: TGTGCCAGCACCGATACTCCAGGAAGTAGGCGATCGGCAACTAATGAAAAACTGTTTTTT; CDR3 protein: CASTDTPGSRRSATNEKLFF
clone size: .; D gene: .; V gene: TRBV5-1; CDR3 length: 15; J gene: TRBJ2-3; CDR3 DNA: TGCGCCAGCAGCTTTGGAACAGGGCTTGCAGATACGCAGTATTTT; CDR3 protein: CASSFGTGLADTQYF
clone size: .; D gene: .; V gene: TRBV29-1; CDR3 length: 15; J gene: TRBJ2-1; CDR3 DNA: TGCAGCGTTGAATATGGGGGCGGGGTAGGGAATGAGCAGTTCTTC; CDR3 protein: CSVEYGGGVGNEQFF
clone size: few; D gene: .; V gene: TRBV4-2; CDR3 length: 15; J gene: TRBJ2-7; CDR3 DNA: TGTGCCAGCAGCCAATTTAGGCAGGAGACCTACGAGCAGTACTTC; CDR3 protein: CASSQFRQETYEQYF
clone size: .; D gene: TRBD2; V gene: TRBV4-1; CDR3 length: 16; J gene: TRBJ2-2; CDR3 DNA: TGCGCCAGCAGCCACTTAGTGGGGGGGGACACCGGGGAGCTGTTTTTT; CDR3 protein: CASSHLVGGDTGELFF
clone size: many; D gene: .; V gene: TRBV12-5; CDR3 length: 17; J gene: TRBJ1-5; CDR3 DNA: TGTGCTAGTGGTCTACGAAAAGGGTGGGAAGGCAATCAGCCCCAGCATTTT; CDR3 protein: CASGLRKGWEGNQPQHF
clone size: few; D gene: .; V gene: TRBV5-6; CDR3 length: 14; J gene: TRBJ2-7; CDR3 DNA: TGTGCCAGCAGCTTTGGCAGGCCATCCTACGAGCAGTACTTC; CDR3 protein: CASSFGRPSYEQYF
clone size: few; D gene: .; V gene: TRBV6-5; CDR3 length: 14; J gene: TRBJ2-2; CDR3 DNA: TGTGCCAGCTCTCCTTCGATAGGGGCCGGGGAGCTGTTTTTT; CDR3 protein: CASSPSIGAGELFF
clone size: .; D gene: .; V gene: TRBV20-1; CDR3 length: 13; J gene: TRBJ1-1; CDR3 DNA: TGCAGTGCTAGAGTCGAGGGATGGACTGAAGCTTTCTTT; CDR3 protein: CSARVEGWTEAFF
clone size: .; D gene: .; V gene: TRBV27; CDR3 length: 14; J gene: TRBJ1-2; CDR3 DNA: TGTGCCAGCAGTTTAGTGGGATCTGGGGCTGGCTACACCTTC; CDR3 protein: CASSLVGSGAGYTF
clone size: .; D gene: .; V gene: TRBV4-3; CDR3 length: 15; J gene: TRBJ1-2; CDR3 DNA: TGCGCCAGCAGCCAAGTTGTACCTCCTAACTATGGCTACACCTTC; CDR3 protein: CASSQVVPPNYGYTF
clone size: few; D gene: TRBD1; V gene: TRBV6-5; CDR3 length: 19; J gene: TRBJ1-1; CDR3 DNA: TGTGCCAGCAGTTACTCGGCGTATTTAGGACAGGGCTGGAACACTGAAGCTTTCTTT; CDR3 protein: CASSYSAYLGQGWNTEAFF
clone size: many; D gene: .; V gene: TRBV7-6; CDR3 length: 16; J gene: TRBJ2-2; CDR3 DNA: TGTGCCAGCAGTCCTACAGGGTTTTTGGTCACCGGGGAGCTGTTTTTT; CDR3 protein: CASSPTGFLVTGELFF
clone size: .; D gene: TRBD1; V gene: TRBV7-3; CDR3 length: 17; J gene: TRBJ2-5; CDR3 DNA: TGTGCCAGCAGCTCCCCCCCGGGACAGGGTATGTCAGAGACCCAGTACTTC; CDR3 protein: CASSSPPGQGMSETQYF
clone size: few; D gene: .; V gene: TRBV20-1; CDR3 length: 13; J gene: TRBJ2-1; CDR3 DNA: TGCAGTGCTAGAGATCCCAGGGCGGCTGAGCAGTTCTTC; CDR3 protein: CSARDPRAAEQFF
clone size: .; D gene: TRBD2; V gene: TRBV7-2; CDR3 length: 17; J gene: TRBJ2-5; CDR3 DNA: TGTGCCAGCAGCCTGCCGACTAGCGGGGGGGGGGGAGAGACCCAGTACTTC; CDR3 protein: CASSLPTSGGGGETQYF
clone size: few; D gene: TRBD1; V gene: TRBV7-9; CDR3 length: 14; J gene: TRBJ1-2; CDR3 DNA: TGTGCCAGCAGCGAGGGACAGGGATTGAATGGCTACACCTTC; CDR3 protein: CASSEGQGLNGYTF
clone size: few; D gene: TRBD1; V gene: TRBV19; CDR3 length: 14; J gene: TRBJ1-1; CDR3 DNA: TGTGCCAGTAGTATACGGGACAGGTACACTGAAGCTTTCTTT; CDR3 protein: CASSIRDRYTEAFF
clone size: .; D gene: .; V gene: TRBV30; CDR3 length: 13; J gene: TRBJ2-5; CDR3 DNA: TGTGCCTGGAGTGACAGCTACCAAGAGACCCAGTACTTC; CDR3 protein: CAWSDSYQETQYF
clone size: .; D gene: .; V gene: TRBV11-1; CDR3 length: 11; J gene: TRBJ2-2; CDR3 DNA: TGTGCCAGCAGCTTTTTGGAGGAGCTGTTTTTT; CDR3 protein: CASSFLEELFF
clone size: .; D gene: TRBD2; V gene: TRBV7-9; CDR3 length: 16; J gene: TRBJ2-7; CDR3 DNA: TGTGCCAGCAGCTTTGGACCGCTTCGGGGGGACTACGAGCAGTACTTC; CDR3 protein: CASSFGPLRGDYEQYF
clone size: .; D gene: TRBD1; V gene: TRBV28; CDR3 length: 16; J gene: TRBJ2-5; CDR3 DNA: TGTGCCAGCAGTTTAAGGGGACAGGGTTTGTTAGAGACCCAGTACTTC; CDR3 protein: CASSLRGQGLLETQYF
clone size: .; D gene: TRBD1; V gene: TRBV6-5; CDR3 length: 12; J gene: TRBJ2-2; CDR3 DNA: TGTGCCACCGGACAGGTTACCGGGGAGCTGTTTTTT; CDR3 protein: CATGQVTGELFF
clone size: .; D gene: TRBD1; V gene: TRBV9; CDR3 length: 15; J gene: TRBJ2-5; CDR3 DNA: TGTGCCAGCAGCGCCTCAGGGGGCGGGCGAGAGACCCAGTACTTC; CDR3 protein: CASSASGGGRETQYF
clone size: .; D gene: .; V gene: TRBV4-1; CDR3 length: 14; J gene: TRBJ2-1; CDR3 DNA: TGCGCCAGCAGTCAAGCGGCGGCGAGTTATGAGCAGTTCTTC; CDR3 protein: CASSQAAASYEQFF
clone size: .; D gene: .; V gene: TRBV7-2; CDR3 length: 14; J gene: TRBJ2-4; CDR3 DNA: TGTGCCAGCAGCTTAAATCGGGGAGAAAACATTCAGTACTTC; CDR3 protein: CASSLNRGENIQYF
clone size: .; D gene: TRBD2; V gene: TRBV11-3; CDR3 length: 20; J gene: TRBJ2-1; CDR3 DNA: TGTGCCAGCAGCCCCCGACCCGGGACTAGCGGGGGGTTGACCTACAATGAGCAGTTCTTC; CDR3 protein: CASSPRPGTSGGLTYNEQFF
clone size: .; D gene: TRBD2; V gene: TRBV7-2; CDR3 length: 16; J gene: TRBJ2-7; CDR3 DNA: TGTGCCAGCAGCGTGGGGGGGGATATGTACCCCTACGAGCAGTACTTC; CDR3 protein: CASSVGGDMYPYEQYF
clone size: many; D gene: TRBD1; V gene: TRBV10-3; CDR3 length: 14; J gene: TRBJ1-2; CDR3 DNA: TGTGCCATCAGTGCGTGGGACAGCCCCTATGGCTACACCTTC; CDR3 protein: CAISAWDSPYGYTF
clone size: .; D gene: .; V gene: TRBV12-3/TRBV12-4; CDR3 length: 13; J gene: TRBJ2-5; CDR3 DNA: TGTGCCAGCAGTGCCTCGGGGGTAGAGACCCAGTACTTC; CDR3 protein: CASSASGVETQYF